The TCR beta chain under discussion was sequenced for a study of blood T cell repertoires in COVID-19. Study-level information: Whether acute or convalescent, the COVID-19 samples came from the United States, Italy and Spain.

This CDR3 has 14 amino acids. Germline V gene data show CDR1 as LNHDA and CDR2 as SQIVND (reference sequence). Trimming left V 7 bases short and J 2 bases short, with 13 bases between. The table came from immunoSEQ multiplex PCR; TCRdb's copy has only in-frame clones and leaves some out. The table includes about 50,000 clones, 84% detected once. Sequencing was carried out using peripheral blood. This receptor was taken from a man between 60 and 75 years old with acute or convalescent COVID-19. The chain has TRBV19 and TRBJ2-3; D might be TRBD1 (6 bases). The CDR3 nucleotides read TGTGCCAGTAAGAAGGGGGTATTCACAGATACGCAGTATTTT. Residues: CASKKGVFTDTQYF.